This T cell receptor (beta chain) was sequenced during a study of OX40 agonist ivuxolimab in advanced cancers. Overall study context: Cohort: approximately 83% men, mean age approximately 66, aged about 23 to 80.

Assay: immunoSEQ multiplex PCR; the TCRdb copy retains only in-frame clones and omits some. The sample yields tens of thousands of clones, about 86% seen once. Trimming stripped 5 bases from V and 10 bases from J, with 11 bases between. The CDR3 contains 10 residues. CDR1 is DFQATT, CDR2 SNEGSKA, per germline (reference sequence). The clonotype comes from an adult with an advanced solid tumor such as melanoma, head and neck, liver or kidney cancer. This specimen was CD4+ or CD8+ T cells sorted from blood, taken in a trial of the OX40 agonist ivuxolimab. V gene TRBV20-1 combines with J gene TRBJ1-1, with a tentative D call TRBD1 (5 bases). Written as DNA, the CDR3 is TGCAGTGCTGGCTGGGGCGGAGCTTTCTTT. Translated, it gives CSAGWGGAFF.